This TCR beta chain was documented in a study of T-cell memory formation after mild COVID-19. The overall study: Across donors, TCR clusters were largely donor specific. General study points: CD4/CD8 balance characterized clones contracting day 15 to 85, and CD4+ skew characterized later expanders. Within pre-infection memory, some responding clones were found, suggesting cross-reactive memory joined. Shrinking CD4+ clones resided mostly in CM and EM, and CD8+ ones in EMRA.

This clonotype was observed a handful of times. Its antigen is not known. In TCRdb, the 5' RACE reads were re-called with MiXCR into one record per CDR3 protein. The table has just over 50,000 distinct CDR3 sequences, 9.3% seen once. The V gene's germline CDR1 is SGHKS and CDR2 YYEKEE (reference sequence). The V and J ends lost 3 bases and 1 base respectively, with 11 bases between them. The CDR3 runs 15 residues. The chain recombines TRBV5-5 with TRBJ1-5; maybe TRBD1 (5 bases). Sequenced sample: PBMCs or a T cell subset sorted from them (not recorded which). This TCR was recovered from an adult woman who had mild COVID-19 (a few samples of this study predate the infection). Cell type and time point are not known. The CDR3 spells CASSWAGRSNQPQHF. CDR3 bases: TGTGCCAGCAGCTGGGCAGGGAGAAGCAATCAGCCCCAGCATTTT.